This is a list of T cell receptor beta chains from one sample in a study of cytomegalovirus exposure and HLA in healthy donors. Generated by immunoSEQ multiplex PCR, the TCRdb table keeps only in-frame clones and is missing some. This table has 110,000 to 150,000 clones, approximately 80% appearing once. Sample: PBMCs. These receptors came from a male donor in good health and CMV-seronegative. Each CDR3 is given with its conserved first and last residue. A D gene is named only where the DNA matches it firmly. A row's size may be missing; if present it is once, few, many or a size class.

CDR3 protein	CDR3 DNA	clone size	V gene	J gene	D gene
CSSSSTAGTGGTTYEQYF	TGTTCCAGCAGCTCAACCGCCGGGACAGGGGGCACGACCTACGAGCAGTACTTC	once	TRBV7-9	TRBJ2-7	TRBD1
CASSELGLAENRNTGELFF	TGTGCCAGCAGTGAATTAGGACTAGCGGAGAATCGGAACACCGGGGAGCTGTTTTTT	.	TRBV2	TRBJ2-2	TRBD2
CASPQTSGGGMVSAGELFF	TGTGCCAGTCCCCAGACTAGCGGGGGAGGCATGGTCAGCGCCGGGGAGCTGTTTTTT	.	TRBV7-2	TRBJ2-2	TRBD2
CSFRRGDTGELFF	TGCAGCTTTCGCAGGGGAGACACCGGGGAGCTGTTTTTT	.	TRBV29-1	TRBJ2-2	.
CASSTTGNEQYF	TGTGCCAGCAGCACTACAGGGAACGAGCAGTACTTC	.	TRBV7-9	TRBJ2-7	.
CASSTGLNTEAFF	TGTGCCAGCAGTACAGGGTTGAACACTGAAGCTTTCTTT	.	TRBV27	TRBJ1-1	.
CASSPTGLAGGPGTQYF	TGTGCCAGCTCACCAACGGGACTAGCGGGAGGCCCGGGGACCCAGTACTTC	.	TRBV18	TRBJ2-5	TRBD2
CASSTGLAGNEQYF	TGTGCCAGCAGCACTGGACTAGCGGGTAACGAGCAGTACTTC	.	TRBV5-4	TRBJ2-7	TRBD2
CASSKQGGTNEKLFF	TGTGCCAGCAGCAAACAGGGGGGCACTAATGAAAAACTGTTTTTT	.	TRBV6-1	TRBJ1-4	TRBD1
CASSQDTRAGGQETQYF	TGCGCCAGCAGCCAAGATACGCGAGCGGGGGGGCAAGAGACCCAGTACTTC	few	TRBV4-1	TRBJ2-5	TRBD2
CASSLGQGFYNSPLHF	TGTGCCAGCAGCTTAGGCCAGGGTTTCTATAATTCACCCCTCCACTTT	few	TRBV7-9	TRBJ1-6	.
CASSSGPGGYGYTF	TGTGCCAGCAGTTCCGGGCCAGGGGGCTATGGCTACACCTTC	.	TRBV11-1	TRBJ1-2	TRBD1
CASSPKIAGSRYEQYF	TGTGCCAGCTCACCGAAAATAGCGGGGTCAAGGTACGAGCAGTACTTC	once	TRBV18	TRBJ2-7	TRBD2
CASSLFMHRDEKLFF	TGTGCCAGCAGTTTATTTATGCACAGGGACGAAAAACTGTTTTTT	few	TRBV6-5	TRBJ1-4	.
CASSLVRGNGYTF	TGTGCCAGCAGCTTAGTCAGGGGAAATGGCTACACCTTC	.	TRBV7-2	TRBJ1-2	.
CASSVGLAGDINTDTQYF	TGTGCCAGCAGCGTAGGCCTAGCGGGAGATATAAACACAGATACGCAGTATTTT	.	TRBV9	TRBJ2-3	TRBD2
CASSPPAQLNTEAFF	TGTGCCAGCTCACCACCCGCACAGCTGAACACTGAAGCTTTCTTT	.	TRBV18	TRBJ1-1	.
CASSHPAQEVLSGNTIYF	TGTGCCAGCAGCCACCCTGCACAGGAAGTTTTGTCTGGAAACACCATATATTTT	.	TRBV4-2	TRBJ1-3	.